Sequencing of this T cell receptor (beta chain) was carried out in a study of Tregs in tolerant kidney transplant recipients. Mixed chimerism was transient after nonmyeloablative marrow transplants from related graft donors. Clones were read by immunoSEQ multiplex PCR, and TCRdb kept only the in-frame ones, dropping some. The sample has more than 70,000 clones, about 91% seen once. V dropped 0 bases and J dropped 5 bases, with 16 bases sitting between them. The CDR3 spans 16 residues. CDR1 LGHNA and CDR2 YSLEER come from the germline V gene. Sequenced here: CD4+ T cells from blood (PBMCs), sampled 24 months after the transplant. This sequence was found in a human patient who received a combined kidney and bone marrow transplant. The graft donor may account for some of the T cells. The chain joins TRBV4-3 to TRBJ1-1; D is perhaps TRBD1 (6 bases). CDR3 bases: TGCGCCAGCAGCCAAGAATGGGGGCCGTTCGGAACTGAAGCTTTCTTT. This sequence encodes CASSQEWGPFGTEAFF.